This T cell receptor beta chain was retrieved from a study of T cell changes during pregnancy in multiple sclerosis. The germline gives CDR1 MNHEY, CDR2 SMNVEV (reference sequence). The CDR3 loop spans 15 amino acids. Trimming removed 4 bases from V and 4 bases from J; junction bases left unmatched: 5. Some clones are missing from TCRdb's copy, which holds only in-frame ones; the method was immunoSEQ multiplex PCR. The sample yields 84,000 or so clones, 94% seen once. This clone came up once. V is TRBV27 and J is TRBJ2-1, with TRBD1 matching over 9 bases. This specimen was peripheral blood, taken in the third trimester of pregnancy. This sequence was found in a female donor with multiple sclerosis, enrolled in a pregnancy study. DNA of the CDR3: TGTGCCAGCAGTTCCGGGACAGGGTTGTACAATGAGCAGTTCTTC. This encodes CASSSGTGLYNEQFF.